This T cell receptor beta chain appears in the sequencing data of a study of cytomegalovirus exposure and HLA in healthy donors. Study outcomes and limitations: In the analysis, some V segments, TRBV6-2 and TRBV6-3 included, were excluded as indistinguishable. Among the CMV-associated chains, a few were confirmed in vitro as specific for CMV antigens.

The primer mix had 60 Vbeta and 13 Jbeta primers. Libraries were prepared by immunoSEQ multiplex PCR; TCRdb keeps only in-frame clonotypes and omits some of them. This sample has 150,000 to 180,000 clones, with 65% to 85% found just once. This clone came up once. Its antigen is currently unknown. This CDR3 region has 14 residues. Per the germline V gene, CDR1 is MNHEY and CDR2 is SVGAGI. V was clipped by 5 bases and J by 1 base, with 11 bases between them. The chain recombines TRBV6-5 with TRBJ2-5; no clear D. This TCR came from a woman aged 40-49 years in good health and CMV-seropositive. Sequenced material: PBMCs. In nucleotides, the CDR3 is TGTGCCAGCAGTCCCCTCTCCCTCCAAGAGACCCAGTACTTC. Translation: CASSPLSLQETQYF.